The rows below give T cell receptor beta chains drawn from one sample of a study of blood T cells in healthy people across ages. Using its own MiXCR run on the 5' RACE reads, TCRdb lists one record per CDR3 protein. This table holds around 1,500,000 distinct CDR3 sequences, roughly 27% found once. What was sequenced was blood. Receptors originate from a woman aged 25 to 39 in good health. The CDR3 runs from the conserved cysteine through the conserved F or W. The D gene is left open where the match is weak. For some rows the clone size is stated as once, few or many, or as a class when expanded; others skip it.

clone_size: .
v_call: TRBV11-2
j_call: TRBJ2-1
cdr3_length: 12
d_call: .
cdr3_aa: CASSLDRIRQFF
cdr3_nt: TGTGCCAGCAGCTTGGACCGTATCCGGCAGTTCTTC

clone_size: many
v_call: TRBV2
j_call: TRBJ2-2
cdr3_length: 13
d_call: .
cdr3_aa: CASSVSNTGELFF
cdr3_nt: TGTGCCAGCAGTGTATCCAACACCGGGGAGCTGTTTTTT

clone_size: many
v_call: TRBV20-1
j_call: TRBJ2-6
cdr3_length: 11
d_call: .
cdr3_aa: CSASLPNVLTF
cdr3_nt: TGCAGTGCTAGTTTACCCAACGTCCTGACTTTC

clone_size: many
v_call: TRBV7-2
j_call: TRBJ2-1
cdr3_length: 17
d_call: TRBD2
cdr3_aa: CASSPSAGTSPWNEQFF
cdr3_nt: TGTGCCAGCAGCCCCTCTGCCGGGACTAGTCCGTGGAATGAGCAGTTCTTC

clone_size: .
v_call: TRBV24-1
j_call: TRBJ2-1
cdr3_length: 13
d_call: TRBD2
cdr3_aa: CATDAGGDQPRFF
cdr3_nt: TGTGCCACCGATGCGGGGGGAGACCAACCTCGGTTCTTC

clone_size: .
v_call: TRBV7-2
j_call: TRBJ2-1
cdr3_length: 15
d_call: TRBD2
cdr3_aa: CASSVQTSGGDEQFF
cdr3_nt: TGTGCCAGCAGCGTCCAGACTAGCGGGGGGGATGAGCAGTTCTTC

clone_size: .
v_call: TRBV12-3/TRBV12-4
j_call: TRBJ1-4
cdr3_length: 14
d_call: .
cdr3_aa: CASSLVLGLEKLFF
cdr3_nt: TGTGCCAGCAGTTTGGTACTGGGATTGGAAAAACTGTTTTTT

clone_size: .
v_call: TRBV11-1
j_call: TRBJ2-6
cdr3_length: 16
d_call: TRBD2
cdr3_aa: CASSLSGGTGANVLTF
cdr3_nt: TGTGCCAGCAGCTTAAGCGGGGGGACTGGGGCCAACGTCCTGACTTTC

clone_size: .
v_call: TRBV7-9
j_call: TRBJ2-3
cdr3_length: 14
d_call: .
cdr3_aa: CASSLALEGDTQYF
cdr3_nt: TGTGCCAGCAGCTTAGCGCTCGAAGGAGATACGCAGTATTTT

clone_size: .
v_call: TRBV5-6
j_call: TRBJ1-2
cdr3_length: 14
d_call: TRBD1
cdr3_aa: CASSSRDRKYGYTF
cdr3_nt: TGTGCCAGCAGCTCCCGGGACAGAAAGTATGGCTACACCTTC

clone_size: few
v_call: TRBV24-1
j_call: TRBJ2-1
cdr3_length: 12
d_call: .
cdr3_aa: CATSDFSNEQFF
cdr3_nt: TGTGCCACCAGTGATTTCAGCAATGAGCAGTTCTTC

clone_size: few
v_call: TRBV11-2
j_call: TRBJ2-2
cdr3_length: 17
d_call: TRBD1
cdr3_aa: CASRHKNRQGYTGELFF
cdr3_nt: TGTGCCAGCAGGCACAAGAACCGACAGGGGTACACCGGGGAGCTGTTTTTT

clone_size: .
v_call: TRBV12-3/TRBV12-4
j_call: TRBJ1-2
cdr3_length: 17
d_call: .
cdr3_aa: CASSPGQGRGGFYGYTF
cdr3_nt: TGTGCCAGCAGCCCCGGCCAGGGGAGAGGGGGATTCTATGGCTACACCTTC

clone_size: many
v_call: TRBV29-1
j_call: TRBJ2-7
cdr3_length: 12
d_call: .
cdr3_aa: CSVGYRVGEQYF
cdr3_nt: TGCAGCGTCGGTTACAGGGTCGGCGAGCAGTACTTC

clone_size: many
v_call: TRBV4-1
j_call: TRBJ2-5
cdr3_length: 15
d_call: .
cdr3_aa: CASSQVTDYRETQYF
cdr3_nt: TGCGCCAGCAGCCAAGTGACGGACTACCGGGAGACCCAGTACTTC

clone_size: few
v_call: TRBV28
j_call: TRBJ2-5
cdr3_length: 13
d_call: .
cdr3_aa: CASRTWTEWNRYF
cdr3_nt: TGTGCCAGCAGAACCTGGACCGAGTGGAACCGGTACTTC

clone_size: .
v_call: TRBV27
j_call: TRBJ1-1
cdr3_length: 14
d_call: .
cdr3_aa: CASSSPAGDTEAFF
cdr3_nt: TGTGCCAGCAGTTCCCCGGCCGGGGACACTGAAGCTTTCTTT

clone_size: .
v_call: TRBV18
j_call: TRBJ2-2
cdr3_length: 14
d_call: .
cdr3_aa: CASSRSVNTGELFF
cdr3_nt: TGTGCCAGCTCACGCAGCGTGAACACCGGGGAGCTGTTTTTT

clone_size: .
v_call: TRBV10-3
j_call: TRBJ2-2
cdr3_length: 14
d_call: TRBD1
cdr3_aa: CAIRQGANTGELFF
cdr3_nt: TGTGCCATCAGACAGGGGGCAAACACCGGGGAGCTGTTTTTT

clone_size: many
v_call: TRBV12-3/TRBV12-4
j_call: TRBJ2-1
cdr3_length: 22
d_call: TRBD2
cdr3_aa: CASSATYPYSSTGGRTYNEQFF
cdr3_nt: TGTGCCAGCAGCGCAACCTATCCCTACAGTTCCACCGGCGGGAGGACCTACAATGAGCAGTTCTTC

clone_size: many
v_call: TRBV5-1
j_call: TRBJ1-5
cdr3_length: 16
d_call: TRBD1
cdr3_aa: CASSLGTGEGNQPQHF
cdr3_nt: TGCGCCAGCAGCTTGGGGACAGGGGAGGGCAATCAGCCCCAGCATTTT

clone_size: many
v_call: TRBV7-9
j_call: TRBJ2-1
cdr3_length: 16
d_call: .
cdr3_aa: CASSLAGGKGYNEQFF
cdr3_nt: TGTGCCAGCAGCTTAGCCGGCGGGAAAGGGTACAATGAGCAGTTCTTC

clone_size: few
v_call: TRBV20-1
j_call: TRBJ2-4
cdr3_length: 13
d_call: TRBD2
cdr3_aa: CSAWTSVENIQYF
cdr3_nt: TGCAGTGCTTGGACTAGCGTCGAAAACATTCAGTACTTC

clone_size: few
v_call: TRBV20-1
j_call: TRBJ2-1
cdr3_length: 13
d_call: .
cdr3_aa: CSASADWYNEQFF
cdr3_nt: TGCAGTGCTAGTGCGGACTGGTACAATGAGCAGTTCTTC

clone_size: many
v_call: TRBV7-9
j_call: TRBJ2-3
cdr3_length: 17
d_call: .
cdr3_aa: CASSLTRLRDRTDTQYF
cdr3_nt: TGTGCCAGCAGCCTAACTAGACTGAGGGACCGCACAGATACGCAGTATTTT

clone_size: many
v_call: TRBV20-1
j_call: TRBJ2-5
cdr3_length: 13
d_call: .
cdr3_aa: CSARGSSRETQYF
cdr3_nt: TGCAGTGCTAGAGGTTCAAGCCGGGAGACCCAGTACTTC